This T cell receptor beta chain was recovered during a study of blood T cell repertoires in COVID-19. Study context: Material from acute and convalescent COVID-19 was sourced from the United States, Italy and Spain.

Study processing details: The authors estimated nucleated cell counts from reference gene primer amplification. Sequencing was performed with immunoSEQ multiplex PCR; in TCRdb, only in-frame clones are kept and a portion is missing. V and J calls plus clone size are reproduced from that table; the DNA served to infer D and trimming. The repertoire consists of tens of thousands of clones, with about four fifths occurring once and the leading ten covering around 4.5%. The source material was peripheral blood. The TCR sequence derives from a man between 50 and 59 years old with active COVID-19.

CDR3 in amino acids: CASSLRRAWSDTQYF. DNA of the CDR3: TGTGCCAGCAGCTTAAGGCGGGCATGGTCGGATACGCAGTATTTT. This chain connects TRBV13 to TRBJ2-3; a possible D gene is TRBD2 (5 bases). V shed 2 bases and J shed 6 bases, with 15 bases lying between them. The germline V gene encodes CDR1 PRHDT and CDR2 FYEKMQ (reference sequence). This CDR3 region has 15 residues.